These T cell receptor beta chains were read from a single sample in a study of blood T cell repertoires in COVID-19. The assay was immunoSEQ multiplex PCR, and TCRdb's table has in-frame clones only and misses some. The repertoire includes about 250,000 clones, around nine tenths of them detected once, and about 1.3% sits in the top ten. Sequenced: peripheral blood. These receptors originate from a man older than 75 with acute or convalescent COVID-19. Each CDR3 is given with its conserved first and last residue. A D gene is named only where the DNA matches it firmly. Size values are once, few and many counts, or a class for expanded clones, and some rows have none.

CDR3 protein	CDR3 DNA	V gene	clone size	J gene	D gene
CASSLAGGWNEQFF	TGTGCCAGCAGCTTAGCGGGAGGGTGGAATGAGCAGTTCTTC	TRBV11-1	NA	TRBJ2-1	TRBD2
CASSLGLDAETQYF	TGTGCCAGCAGCTTGGGACTAGACGCGGAGACCCAGTACTTC	TRBV5-4	NA	TRBJ2-5	NA
CASSVDFSGLAGSETQYF	TGTGCCAGCAGCGTAGACTTTAGCGGCCTAGCGGGTTCAGAGACCCAGTACTTC	TRBV9	NA	TRBJ2-5	TRBD2
CASSARGQGYEQYF	TGTGCCAGCAGCGCCCGGGGACAGGGATACGAGCAGTACTTC	TRBV9	NA	TRBJ2-7	TRBD1
CASSLVGARDYEQYF	TGTGCCAGCAGCTTAGTTGGAGCCCGCGACTACGAGCAGTACTTC	TRBV11-2	NA	TRBJ2-7	NA
CASSLTLRRGFENIQYF	TGCGCCAGCAGCTTGACCCTACGACGAGGGTTCGAAAACATTCAGTACTTC	TRBV5-1	NA	TRBJ2-4	NA
CATSDARSGQPQHF	TGTGCCACCAGTGATGCCCGTAGCGGTCAGCCCCAGCATTTT	TRBV24-1	few	TRBJ1-5	NA
CASSLELTGELFF	TGCGCCAGCAGCTTAGAGTTAACCGGGGAGCTGTTTTTT	TRBV5-1	NA	TRBJ2-2	NA
CASTLGGGHQPQHF	TGTGCCAGCACCCTCGGGGGAGGCCATCAGCCCCAGCATTTT	TRBV6-6	once	TRBJ1-5	NA
CASSARTGPGYNEQFF	TGTGCCAGTAGTGCCAGGACAGGACCGGGGTACAATGAGCAGTTCTTC	TRBV19	NA	TRBJ2-1	TRBD1
CASSPPVGTATYGYTF	TGTGCCAGCAGCCCCCCCGTAGGGACAGCTACTTATGGCTACACCTTC	TRBV9	NA	TRBJ1-2	TRBD1
CASSLGGQFAKNIQYF	TGTGCCAGCTCTTTGGGGGGGCAGTTTGCCAAAAACATTCAGTACTTC	TRBV6-6	NA	TRBJ2-4	NA
CASSLSQGTYTGELFF	TGTGCCAGCAGTTTAAGTCAGGGGACCTACACCGGGGAGCTGTTTTTT	TRBV28	NA	TRBJ2-2	NA
CASSSQGGTNEKLFF	TGTGCCAGCAGCTCCCAGGGTGGAACTAATGAAAAACTGTTTTTT	TRBV11-2	NA	TRBJ1-4	NA
CASSQLSDTQYF	TGTGCCAGCAGCCAACTTTCCGATACGCAGTATTTT	TRBV3-1/TRBV3-2	NA	TRBJ2-3	NA
CASSQDRGSNTGELFF	TGCGCCAGCAGCCAAGACAGGGGGTCAAACACCGGGGAGCTGTTTTTT	TRBV4-3	NA	TRBJ2-2	TRBD1
CASSSLPGQGSSELFF	TGTGCCAGCAGCTCCCTCCCGGGACAGGGGAGCAGCGAGCTGTTTTTT	TRBV7-3	NA	TRBJ2-2	TRBD1
CATSDPGENTEAFF	TGCGCCACATCTGACCCCGGAGAGAACACTGAAGCTTTCTTT	TRBV5-1	few	TRBJ1-1	NA
CASSESGFSYNEQFF	TGTGCCAGCAGTGAGTCGGGGTTCTCCTACAATGAGCAGTTCTTC	TRBV2	NA	TRBJ2-1	NA
CATSFHAGGYSNQPQHF	TGTGCCACCAGCTTTCACGCAGGGGGCTATAGCAATCAGCCCCAGCATTTT	TRBV15	NA	TRBJ1-5	TRBD1
CASSLSAESQYF	TGTGCCAGCAGCCTATCCGCGGAGTCCCAGTACTTC	TRBV13	NA	TRBJ2-5	NA
CASSLALDSDSNQPQHF	TGTGCCAGCAGCTTAGCCCTGGACAGCGATAGCAATCAGCCCCAGCATTTT	TRBV7-9	NA	TRBJ1-5	NA
CASSDEGDTQYF	TGCGCCAGCAGCGACGAGGGAGATACGCAGTATTTT	TRBV5-1	NA	TRBJ2-3	NA
CASSSGTSGSGSYEQYF	TGTGCCAGCAGTTCTGGGACTAGCGGGAGTGGGTCCTACGAGCAGTACTTC	TRBV6-2/TRBV6-3	NA	TRBJ2-7	TRBD2
CASRFRVNYGYTF	TGTGCCAGCAGATTCAGGGTTAACTATGGCTACACCTTC	TRBV6-5	NA	TRBJ1-2	NA
CASSLNLGQTYEQYF	TGTGCCAGCAGCTTAAATCTGGGACAGACCTACGAGCAGTACTTC	TRBV7-9	NA	TRBJ2-7	TRBD1
CASSLTRTDNTEAFF	TGTGCCAGCAGCTTAACGCGCACAGATAACACTGAAGCTTTCTTT	TRBV7-3	NA	TRBJ1-1	NA
CASSLGQMNTEAFF	TGTGCCAGCAGCTTAGGACAGATGAACACTGAAGCTTTCTTT	TRBV7-2	NA	TRBJ1-1	NA
CASKQGTATNEKLFF	TGTGCCAGTAAACAGGGGACAGCAACTAATGAAAAACTGTTTTTT	TRBV5-4	NA	TRBJ1-4	TRBD1
CASSYRGTTTDTQYF	TGTGCCAGCAGCTATAGGGGGACCACCACAGATACGCAGTATTTT	TRBV13	once	TRBJ2-3	NA
CASTRAGGGETQYF	TGTGCCAGCACCCGAGCGGGGGGAGGGGAGACCCAGTACTTC	TRBV2	NA	TRBJ2-5	TRBD2
CASSPRLAGGPNGRETQYF	TGTGCCAGCAGCCCCCGACTAGCGGGGGGGCCAAATGGAAGGGAGACCCAGTACTTC	TRBV7-9	once	TRBJ2-5	TRBD2
CASTTGDFYYGYTF	TGTGCCAGCACTACAGGGGACTTTTACTATGGCTACACCTTC	TRBV28	once	TRBJ1-2	TRBD1
CASISRGNTGELFF	TGTGCCAGTATCTCCAGGGGAAACACCGGGGAGCTGTTTTTT	TRBV19	NA	TRBJ2-2	NA
CASSSNRGSYEQYF	TGCGCCAGCAGCTCGAACAGGGGGTCCTACGAGCAGTACTTC	TRBV5-1	NA	TRBJ2-7	TRBD1
CASSPPRDTYEQYF	TGTGCCAGCTCACCACCGAGGGACACCTACGAGCAGTACTTC	TRBV18	NA	TRBJ2-7	NA
CASSYTVTINRYEQYF	TGTGCCAGCAGTTACACGGTCACGATCAATCGATACGAGCAGTACTTC	TRBV6-2/TRBV6-3	once	TRBJ2-7	NA
CASSSSGGESPQHF	TGTGCCAGCAGCTCCTCAGGGGGCGAATCGCCCCAGCATTTT	TRBV11-2	NA	TRBJ1-5	TRBD1
CASSWGVGRTGGGYTF	TGCGCCAGCAGCTGGGGGGTCGGCAGGACCGGAGGCGGCTACACCTTC	TRBV5-1	once	TRBJ1-2	NA
CASSPDRRYSPLHF	TGTGCCAGCAGCCCGGACAGGAGATATTCACCCCTCCACTTT	TRBV13	NA	TRBJ1-6	TRBD1
CASSYGAWRGNSPLHF	TGTGCCAGCAGTTACGGGGCATGGAGGGGCAATTCACCCCTCCACTTT	TRBV6-5	NA	TRBJ1-6	NA
CASSLDRTVYQQFF	TGTGCCAGCAGCTTAGATCGGACAGTCTATCAGCAGTTCTTC	TRBV7-3	NA	TRBJ2-1	NA